This is a list of T cell receptor beta chains from one sample in a study of OX40 agonist ivuxolimab in advanced cancers. Clones were sequenced by immunoSEQ multiplex PCR, and TCRdb holds only the in-frame ones, with some missing. The sample carries 70,000 or so clones, around 90% recorded once. The sequencing used CD4+ or CD8+ T cells sorted from blood, collected in a trial of the OX40 agonist ivuxolimab. The receptors derive from an adult with an advanced solid tumor such as melanoma, head and neck, liver or kidney cancer. CDR3s include the opening cysteine and the closing phenylalanine or tryptophan. The order of the fields is J gene, V gene, CDR3 protein.

j_call: TRBJ2-3
v_call: TRBV5-1
cdr3_aa: CASSSPTGTDTQYF

j_call: TRBJ2-7
v_call: TRBV7-9
cdr3_aa: CASSGPSGGTYEQYF

j_call: TRBJ2-4
v_call: TRBV2
cdr3_aa: CASSDVGIVIQYF

j_call: TRBJ2-7
v_call: TRBV7-6
cdr3_aa: CASSLTSGLGYEQYF

j_call: TRBJ2-5
v_call: TRBV21-1
cdr3_aa: CASSKVPATTQYF

j_call: TRBJ1-4
v_call: TRBV30
cdr3_aa: CAWSRGGNEKLFF

j_call: TRBJ2-2
v_call: TRBV5-1
cdr3_aa: CASSPGTGGWTGELFF

j_call: TRBJ2-7
v_call: TRBV11-2
cdr3_aa: CASSPLERGEQYF

j_call: TRBJ1-3
v_call: TRBV7-2
cdr3_aa: CAITDGTAGNTIYF

j_call: TRBJ1-6
v_call: TRBV7-7
cdr3_aa: CASSTGFNSPLHF

j_call: TRBJ2-3
v_call: TRBV5-1
cdr3_aa: CASSGRAIGSTDTQYF

j_call: TRBJ2-7
v_call: TRBV28
cdr3_aa: CASSFTPGGRVYEQYF

j_call: TRBJ1-1
v_call: TRBV13
cdr3_aa: CASSLVGPVGTEAFF

j_call: TRBJ1-5
v_call: TRBV7-2
cdr3_aa: CASSRRTGGDQPQHF

j_call: TRBJ1-1
v_call: TRBV6-4
cdr3_aa: CASRPGTGVNTEAFF

j_call: TRBJ1-1
v_call: TRBV4-1
cdr3_aa: CASSQVVPGQGWTEAFF

j_call: TRBJ2-2
v_call: TRBV30
cdr3_aa: CAWRVASRNTGELFF

j_call: TRBJ2-3
v_call: TRBV14
cdr3_aa: CASSQRQVFDTQYF

j_call: TRBJ1-3
v_call: TRBV6-5
cdr3_aa: CASRPRDRVGAIYF

j_call: TRBJ2-3
v_call: TRBV30
cdr3_aa: CAWSRDRTTDTQYF

j_call: TRBJ2-3
v_call: TRBV5-1
cdr3_aa: CASSFSGARTDTQYF

j_call: TRBJ2-1
v_call: TRBV19
cdr3_aa: CASTLGWEQFF

j_call: TRBJ1-4
v_call: TRBV6-1
cdr3_aa: CASSPRGTNEKLFF

j_call: TRBJ2-5
v_call: TRBV11-2
cdr3_aa: CASSLVAGSGQETQYF

j_call: TRBJ1-4
v_call: TRBV7-9
cdr3_aa: CASSLNPRGSNEKLFF

j_call: TRBJ2-3
v_call: TRBV5-6
cdr3_aa: CASSLTLVMSTDTQYF

j_call: TRBJ2-7
v_call: TRBV7-9
cdr3_aa: CASSPRLGEGLEQYF

j_call: TRBJ2-1
v_call: TRBV30
cdr3_aa: CAWYPGQGLNEQFF

j_call: TRBJ1-5
v_call: TRBV6-6
cdr3_aa: CASTIGRENQPQHF

j_call: TRBJ2-3
v_call: TRBV30
cdr3_aa: CAWSIGLAGGLNTDTQYF

j_call: TRBJ1-2
v_call: TRBV6-6
cdr3_aa: CASSHQTPERGYTF

j_call: TRBJ1-5
v_call: TRBV27
cdr3_aa: CASRELGAGDQPQHF

j_call: TRBJ2-3
v_call: TRBV5-1
cdr3_aa: CASSLGQGISTDTQYF

j_call: TRBJ1-5
v_call: TRBV6-6
cdr3_aa: CASTPPGGWTQPQHF